Each of the 15 T cell receptor beta chains below was sequenced from the same sample in a study of sequential checkpoint blockade in melanoma. The method was immunoSEQ multiplex PCR; TCRdb's version includes in-frame clones alone and lacks a portion of them. This sample yields roughly 20,000 clones, of which 74% are seen a single time; 34% belongs to the top ten. Treatment specified: randomized to nivolumab then ipilimumab (arm A) or the reverse (arm B). This specimen was CD8+ T cells sorted from blood (inferred from file names), taken from a patient given nivolumab and ipilimumab in sequence. These receptors all stem from a human donor with melanoma.

The chain links TRBV6-5 to TRBJ1-1, with D perhaps matching TRBD1 (5 bases). Germline V gene lookup returns CDR1 MNHEY and CDR2 SVGAGI. This CDR3 is 13 amino acids long. V was clipped by 5 bases and J by 1 base, with 8 bases between them. CDR3 coding DNA: TGTGCCAGCAGTCCGACAGAGAACACTGAAGCTTTCTTT. Protein: CASSPTENTEAFF.

The chain links TRBV28 to TRBJ1-2; maybe TRBD1 (5 bases). Germline V gives CDR1 MDHEN, CDR2 SYDVKM. With 4 bases removed from V and 4 bases from J, the gap between germline ends came to 16 bases. This CDR3 spans 15 amino acids. CDR3 nucleotides: TGTGCCAGCAGTTCCCGACAGACGTATCTCTATGGCTACACCTTC. Amino acid sequence: CASSSRQTYLYGYTF.

The chain is built from TRBV6-6 and TRBJ2-7, with unresolved D. In germline, CDR1 is MNHNY, CDR2 SVGAGI (reference sequence). The CDR3 is 13 residues long. V lost 2 bases, J lost 3 bases, and 8 bases lay in between. The CDR3 loop is CASSYGLYYEQYF. The CDR3 region has the DNA TGTGCCAGCAGTTACGGGCTCTACTACGAGCAGTACTTC.

The chain combines TRBV9 with TRBJ2-1; D may be TRBD2 (6 bases). The V and J ends lost 4 bases and 3 bases respectively, with 17 bases between them. This CDR3 contains 16 residues. Germline V gives CDR1 SGDLS, CDR2 YYNGEE. DNA for the CDR3: TGTGCCAGCAGCCCCATGAAGTCCGGGAGCTACAATGAGCAGTTCTTC. Translation gives CASSPMKSGSYNEQFF.

The CDR3 loop is CASSLWGLSGNQPQHF. In nucleotides, the CDR3 is TGTGCCAGCAGTTTATGGGGCTTATCTGGGAATCAGCCCCAGCATTTT. The chain joins TRBV28 to TRBJ1-5; D is ambiguous. Trimming left V 0 bases short and J 4 bases short, with 13 bases between. Looked up from germline, CDR1 is MDHEN and CDR2 is SYDVKM. The CDR3 length is 16 residues.

This clone was counted between two and nine times. The chain recombines TRBV28 with TRBJ2-1; 10 positions match TRBD2. The CDR3 runs to 15 residues. CDR1 is MDHEN and CDR2 is SYDVKM in the germline V gene. V shed 5 bases and J 4 bases; nucleotides not matched to a gene: 5. The CDR3 coding sequence is TGTGCCAGCAGTCCAGGACTAGCGGATTACAATGAGCAGTTCTTC. This codes for CASSPGLADYNEQFF.

The rearrangement joins TRBV14 to TRBJ1-6; D uncertain. CDR3 length: 16 amino acids. V was trimmed by 4 bases and J by 0 bases, leaving 10 bases between them. Germline CDR1 and CDR2: SGHDN and FVKESK. The CDR3 spells CASSLAGSSYNSPLHF. The CDR3 DNA reads TGTGCCAGCAGCCTAGCGGGGAGCTCCTATAATTCACCCCTCCACTTT.

The chain couples TRBV5-1 to TRBJ2-3, with D tentatively TRBD1 (5 bases). The CDR3 totals 16 residues. The V end was cut by 3 bases, the J end by 0 bases, with 14 bases between. CDR1 and CDR2 from the germline V gene are SGHRS and YFSETQ. The CDR3 sequence: CASSWPTDPSTDTQYF. CDR3 nucleotides: TGCGCCAGCAGCTGGCCGACAGACCCTAGCACAGATACGCAGTATTTT.

A few counts support this clone. CDR3 in DNA: TGTGCCAGCAGCCCCGGGGAGTCCAAAAACATTCAGTACTTC. Its translation: CASSPGESKNIQYF. The rearrangement joins TRBV7-9 to TRBJ2-4; D may be TRBD2 (5 bases). From germline, CDR1 is SEHNR and CDR2 FQNEAQ (reference sequence). The CDR3 covers 14 residues. Trimming left V 5 bases short and J 2 bases short, with 10 bases between.

The V and J genes are TRBV29-1 and TRBJ1-3, with unresolved D. The V gene's germline CDR1 is SQVTM and CDR2 ANQGSEA. V was pared by 4 bases and J by 3 bases, with 7 bases between. This CDR3 is 12 amino acids long. CDR3: CSVGGSGNTIYF. CDR3 bases: TGCAGCGTTGGTGGTAGTGGAAACACCATATATTTT.

There are a few counts of this clone. CDR3 in amino acids: CASSPPGGRDTEAFF. In nucleotides, the CDR3 is TGTGCCAGCAGCCCCCCCGGGGGAAGGGACACTGAAGCTTTCTTT. The chain combines TRBV13 with TRBJ1-1, with D perhaps TRBD1 (5 bases). V shed 5 bases and J shed 3 bases, with 16 bases lying between them. The germline V gene encodes CDR1 PRHDT and CDR2 FYEKMQ (reference sequence). The CDR3 has 15 amino acids.

Notes on this clone: The sample holds other DNA sequences that translate to the same CDR3. The rearrangement joins TRBV27 to TRBJ1-3; D gene unclear. CDR3 length: 14 amino acids. With 2 bases removed from V and 1 base from J, the gap between germline ends came to 6 bases. Germline V gene data show CDR1 as MNHEY and CDR2 as SMNVEV (reference sequence). CDR3 nucleotide sequence: TGTGCCAGCAGTTTACGGGGATCTGGAAACACCATATATTTT. Its protein product is CASSLRGSGNTIYF.

The chain recombines TRBV27 with TRBJ2-4, with TRBD2 identical over 11 bases. J lost 12 bases, V lost 2 bases, and 3 bases had no gene match. The CDR3 totals 13 residues. Germline assignment: CDR1 MNHEY and CDR2 SMNVEV (reference sequence). DNA for the CDR3: TGTGCCAGCAGTTTAACTAGCGGGAGTGGTCAGTACTTC. It codes for CASSLTSGSGQYF.

This chain uses TRBV28 with TRBJ2-1, with D tentatively TRBD2 (6 bases). Germline values: CDR1 MDHEN, CDR2 SYDVKM. The CDR3 extends over 14 amino acids. The V end lost 10 bases, the J end lost 2 bases, and 15 bases lay between the germline ends. The CDR3 coding sequence is TGTGCCACCAGGGCGGGCGGGACCTACAATGAGCAGTTCTTC. Residues: CATRAGGTYNEQFF.

In regard to this clone: The junction departs from the called germline gene at one end, perhaps through a read error. The same CDR3 is also encoded by other DNA sequences in this sample. The V gene is TRBV6-1, the J gene TRBJ2-3; 7 bases line up with TRBD1. This CDR3 comprises 17 residues. CDR1 and CDR2 (germline): MNHNS, SASEGT. CDR3 amino acids: CASSDPLLQGSADTQYF. The CDR3 DNA sequence: TGTGCCAGCAGTGACCCTTTATTACAGGGGAGTGCAGATACGCAGTACTTT.